Here is one T cell receptor (beta chain) with its context. Via MiXCR, TCRdb re-called the RT-PCR reads, giving one row per CDR3 protein. The table has about 680,000 distinct CDR3 sequences, approximately 15% seen once. There are 14 residues in the CDR3. Germline V gene sequence: CDR1 KGHSH, CDR2 LQKENI. V was shortened by 2 bases and J by 7 bases, with 12 bases between the two germline ends. This TCR came from a female donor in good health, serving as a healthy control. The chain links TRBV18 to TRBJ1-3; D unresolved. Sequences were obtained from memory CD4+ T cells from blood. The CDR3 is CASSPNSGENTIYF. CDR3 nucleotides: TGTGCCAGCTCACCAAACTCGGGCGAGAACACCATATATTTT.